This is a list of T cell receptor beta chains from one sample in a study of cytomegalovirus exposure and HLA in healthy donors. Some clones are missing from TCRdb's copy, which holds only in-frame ones; the method was immunoSEQ multiplex PCR. The table records about 140,000 clones, roughly three quarters of them present only once. Material: PBMCs. All receptors come from a man under 40 in good health and CMV-seronegative. Both conserved end residues are part of each CDR3. Fields, in order: D gene, clone size, J gene, V gene, CDR3 protein, CDR3 DNA. D genes are given only for firm matches. Clone size appears in some rows only: once, few, many, or a class for an expanded clone.

NA | NA | TRBJ1-1 | TRBV30 | CAWHRMNTEAFF | TGTGCCTGGCACAGGATGAACACTGAAGCTTTCTTT
NA | NA | TRBJ2-7 | TRBV28 | CASSPPRAGLSYEQYF | TGTGCCAGCAGTCCCCCCCGGGCAGGACTATCCTACGAGCAGTACTTC
TRBD1 | NA | TRBJ2-2 | TRBV5-1 | CASSLAAGTGGYYGLLTGELFF | TGCGCCAGCAGCTTGGCAGCCGGGACAGGGGGGTATTATGGACTACTCACCGGGGAGCTGTTTTTT
TRBD2 | few | TRBJ2-7 | TRBV5-1 | CASSLSLAGYEQYF | TGCGCCAGCAGCTTGTCACTAGCGGGATACGAGCAGTACTTC
TRBD1 | NA | TRBJ2-7 | TRBV15 | CATSGTGTGVHEQYF | TGTGCCACCAGCGGTACCGGGACAGGGGTCCACGAGCAGTACTTC
NA | NA | TRBJ2-5 | TRBV30 | CAWLPAGQETQYF | TGTGCCTGGCTGCCCGCGGGTCAAGAGACCCAGTACTTC
TRBD2 | once | TRBJ2-3 | TRBV6-6 | CASTLAGGDTQYF | TGTGCCAGCACTTTAGCGGGAGGGGATACGCAGTATTTT
NA | NA | TRBJ2-6 | TRBV18 | CASSPSTGIRGANVLTF | TGTGCCAGCTCACCCTCGACAGGAATTCGTGGGGCCAACGTCCTGACTTTC
NA | NA | TRBJ2-1 | TRBV6-1 | CASSPQYNEQFF | TGTGCCAGCAGTCCCCAATACAATGAGCAGTTCTTC
NA | once | TRBJ1-5 | TRBV27 | CASSFRGTLSQPQHF | TGTGCCAGCAGTTTTCGGGGGACTCTTAGTCAGCCCCAGCATTTT
NA | NA | TRBJ1-5 | TRBV6-6 | CASSKQGTQPQHF | TGTGCCAGCAGTAAACAGGGTACGCAGCCCCAGCATTTT
NA | NA | TRBJ2-3 | TRBV6-1 | CASRTTGTDTQYF | TGTGCCAGCAGAACCACAGGCACAGATACGCAGTATTTT
TRBD1 | NA | TRBJ2-1 | TRBV27 | CASSSQDRTLGNEQFF | TGTGCCAGCAGTTCTCAGGACAGGACACTTGGTAATGAGCAGTTCTTC
NA | few | TRBJ2-7 | TRBV27 | CASSLGGASSYEQYF | TGTGCCAGCAGTTTAGGGGGGGCCTCCTCCTACGAGCAGTACTTC
NA | few | TRBJ2-7 | TRBV11-2 | CASSSPGHLRSYEQYF | TGTGCCAGCAGCTCCCCCGGACATCTACGCTCCTACGAGCAGTACTTC
NA | once | TRBJ2-1 | TRBV11-2 | CASSFGVNEQFF | TGTGCCAGCAGCTTCGGGGTTAATGAGCAGTTCTTC
NA | NA | TRBJ2-1 | TRBV5-1 | CASSLVVGGNEQFF | TGCGCCAGCAGCTTGGTTGTCGGGGGAAATGAGCAGTTCTTC
TRBD1 | NA | TRBJ2-4 | TRBV7-9 | CASSLRDRRCKLAKNIQYF | TGTGCCAGCAGCTTGAGGGACAGACGATGTAAATTAGCCAAAAACATTCAGTACTTC
NA | few | TRBJ2-1 | TRBV27 | CASSNLWGDEQFF | TGTGCCAGCAGTAATCTCTGGGGGGATGAGCAGTTCTTC
NA | NA | TRBJ1-1 | TRBV18 | CASSPPHGGSTEAFF | TGTGCCAGCTCACCACCTCACGGGGGGTCGACTGAAGCTTTCTTT
NA | once | TRBJ2-7 | TRBV30 | CAWSPFLFGEQYF | TGTGCCTGGAGTCCCTTTTTGTTCGGCGAGCAGTACTTC
NA | NA | TRBJ1-2 | TRBV9 | CASNPQGRLGYGYTF | TGTGCCAGCAACCCCCAGGGAAGGCTGGGCTATGGCTACACCTTC
NA | NA | TRBJ2-1 | TRBV6-1 | CASSDLGLYEQFF | TGTGCCAGCAGTGATCTAGGTTTGTATGAGCAGTTCTTC
NA | NA | TRBJ1-2 | TRBV18 | CASSSNTRDNYGYTF | TGTGCCAGCTCATCAAATACGCGGGACAACTATGGCTACACCTTC
NA | NA | TRBJ2-3 | TRBV5-4 | CASSLTETDTQYF | TGTGCCAGCAGCTTGACCGAGACAGATACGCAGTATTTT
NA | NA | TRBJ2-2 | TRBV19 | CATGVLNTGELFF | TGTGCTACGGGAGTGCTGAACACCGGGGAGCTGTTTTTT
TRBD1 | NA | TRBJ1-2 | TRBV9 | CASTRDRGPGYTF | TGTGCCAGCACCCGCGACAGGGGGCCAGGCTACACCTTC
NA | NA | TRBJ2-1 | TRBV9 | CASSTRTYNEQFF | TGTGCCAGCAGCACTCGAACCTACAATGAGCAGTTCTTC
NA | once | TRBJ2-2 | TRBV7-2 | CASSLQLTGELFF | TGTGCCAGCAGCTTACAACTCACCGGGGAGCTGTTTTTT
TRBD1 | NA | TRBJ2-4 | TRBV5-4 | CASSLGQGAPKNIQYF | TGTGCCAGCAGCTTGGGGCAGGGGGCGCCCAAAAACATTCAGTACTTC
NA | once | TRBJ1-3 | TRBV7-9 | CASSFPVTGISGNTIYF | TGTGCCAGCAGTTTTCCCGTAACAGGAATCTCTGGAAACACCATATATTTT
TRBD1 | NA | TRBJ2-3 | TRBV9 | CASADRVGSYDTQYF | TGTGCCAGCGCTGACAGGGTGGGAAGTTACGATACGCAGTATTTT
NA | NA | TRBJ2-3 | TRBV6-5 | CASRVPAGSTDTQYF | TGTGCCAGCAGGGTCCCGGCGGGGTCCACAGATACGCAGTATTTT
NA | NA | TRBJ2-4 | TRBV7-9 | CASNPGRGLAKNIQYF | TGTGCCAGCAACCCAGGGCGCGGTCTAGCCAAAAACATTCAGTACTTC
TRBD1 | NA | TRBJ2-1 | TRBV4-1 | CASSRDIQGITYNEQFF | TGCGCCAGCAGTCGAGACATACAGGGGATTACCTACAATGAGCAGTTCTTC
TRBD1 | NA | TRBJ2-7 | TRBV5-1 | CASSFGTGSYEQYF | TGCGCCAGCAGCTTTGGGACAGGTTCCTACGAGCAGTACTTC
NA | NA | TRBJ2-5 | TRBV12-2 | CASRLTPKPGETQYF | TGTGCAAGTCGCTTAACGCCTAAGCCCGGGGAGACCCAGTACTTC
TRBD2 | NA | TRBJ2-3 | TRBV5-4 | CASSSREGGQYF | TGTGCCAGCAGCTCGCGGGAGGGGGGGCAGTATTTT
NA | NA | TRBJ1-1 | TRBV18 | CASTGTPNTEAFF | TGTGCCAGCACCGGGACACCGAACACTGAAGCTTTCTTT
NA | NA | TRBJ2-2 | TRBV14 | CASTLGSVAGGLFF | TGTGCCAGCACCCTGGGATCGGTGGCCGGGGGGCTGTTTTTT
TRBD1 | NA | TRBJ1-2 | TRBV5-1 | CASSLTGEGYGYTF | TGCGCCAGCAGCTTGACAGGGGAAGGGTATGGCTACACCTTC
NA | NA | TRBJ2-5 | TRBV15 | CATSSDYRQETQYF | TGTGCCACCAGCTCGGACTACCGCCAAGAGACCCAGTACTTC
NA | NA | TRBJ2-6 | TRBV9 | CASSVWASGANVLTF | TGTGCCAGCAGCGTTTGGGCGTCTGGGGCCAACGTCCTGACTTTC
TRBD2 | NA | TRBJ2-7 | TRBV28 | CASLAGDFYEQYF | TGTGCCAGTTTAGCGGGTGACTTTTACGAGCAGTACTTC
NA | NA | TRBJ1-5 | TRBV28 | CASSLAGLYQPQHF | TGTGCCAGCAGTTTAGCGGGCCTTTATCAGCCCCAGCATTTT
TRBD2 | NA | TRBJ2-3 | TRBV6-6 | CAVAGTSSTDTQYF | TGTGCCGTAGCAGGGACTAGTAGCACAGATACGCAGTATTTT
NA | NA | TRBJ2-3 | TRBV19 | CASSTRPGLTDTQYF | TGTGCCAGTAGTACCCGGCCAGGACTCACAGATACGCAGTATTTT
NA | NA | TRBJ1-2 | TRBV5-1 | CASSLPGRGYTF | TGCGCCAGCAGCTTGCCAGGGCGGGGCTACACCTTC
NA | NA | TRBJ2-3 | TRBV30 | CAWSHSFGTSTDTQYF | TGTGCCTGGAGTCACTCGTTCGGGACTAGCACAGATACGCAGTATTTT
NA | NA | TRBJ1-3 | TRBV29-1 | CSVALSGNTIYF | TGCAGCGTTGCCCTCTCTGGAAACACCATATATTTT
TRBD1 | NA | TRBJ2-5 | TRBV5-1 | CASSTGQGREETQYF | TGCGCCAGCAGCACTGGACAGGGTCGGGAAGAGACCCAGTACTTC
TRBD2 | NA | TRBJ2-1 | TRBV5-1 | CASSLIPREAGEQFF | TGCGCCAGCAGCTTGATCCCGCGGGAGGCTGGTGAGCAGTTCTTC
NA | NA | TRBJ2-1 | TRBV4-1 | CASRSDRSQFF | TGCGCCAGCAGATCAGACAGGTCGCAGTTCTTC
TRBD1 | few | TRBJ1-4 | TRBV4-1 | CASSPRTGFNEKLFF | TGCGCCAGCAGCCCGAGGACAGGGTTTAATGAAAAACTGTTTTTT
TRBD1 | NA | TRBJ1-2 | TRBV7-9 | CASSLGQGGFYGYTF | TGTGCCAGCAGCTTAGGACAGGGAGGTTTTTATGGCTACACCTTC
NA | NA | TRBJ2-3 | TRBV28 | CASKNIDTQYF | TGTGCCAGCAAAAACATAGATACGCAGTATTTT
TRBD1 | NA | TRBJ1-1 | TRBV10-2 | CASSESRRGRLAFF | TGCGCCAGCAGTGAGTCCCGCAGGGGGCGACTCGCTTTCTTT
NA | NA | TRBJ2-4 | TRBV9 | CASSSGKGRTAKNIQYF | TGTGCCAGCAGTTCTGGGAAGGGGAGGACGGCCAAAAACATTCAGTACTTC